The 17 T cell receptor beta chains below come from one sample, sequenced in a study of T cells in Graves' hyperthyroidism and ophthalmopathy. The CDR3 regions of TCR beta were amplified from RNA transcripts. The HTBI primer set drove a first-round RT-PCR of the TCR CDR3. TCRdb re-called the multiplex PCR reads with MiXCR, one entry per CDR3 protein. This table holds around 620,000 distinct CDR3 sequences, 46% found once. The specimen was peripheral blood or thyroid tissue (not recorded which). The receptors shown here come from an adult woman with Graves' disease, either hyperthyroidism or ophthalmopathy (not recorded which).

This clonotype was counted only a few times. The chain has TRBV2 and TRBJ1-1; D is uncertain. Germline V CDR1 and CDR2: SNHLY, FYNNEI. The V end was cut by 1 base, the J end by 11 bases, with 11 bases between. The CDR3 is 12 amino acids. The CDR3 coding sequence is TGTGCCAGCAGTGAAGTGGGGTCCGATGCTTTCTTT. This codes for CASSEVGSDAFF.

V usage is TRBV24-1 and J usage is TRBJ2-7; a possible D gene is TRBD2 (6 bases). With 9 bases removed from V and 2 bases from J, the gap between germline ends came to 16 bases. The germline gives CDR1 KGHDR, CDR2 SFDVKD. This CDR3 has 14 amino acids. CDR3 DNA: TGTGCCACCGGGTTATGGGGGGAAACCTACGAGCAGTACTTC. It specifies CATGLWGETYEQYF.

The rearrangement links TRBV7-2 to TRBJ2-7; TRBD2 is a possible D gene (5 bases). V gave up 0 bases and J gave up 0 bases, with 12 bases separating them. Germline V gene lookup returns CDR1 SGHTA and CDR2 FQGNSA. The CDR3 contains 16 residues. The CDR3 region has the DNA TGTGCCAGCAGCTTAGCGCGGTCGGGGAGCTCCTACGAGCAGTACTTC. It is translated as CASSLARSGSSYEQYF.

This chain joins TRBV7-4 and TRBJ2-3, with D perhaps given as TRBD1 or TRBD2 (6 bases each). Germline loops: CDR1 SGHVT, CDR2 SQSDAQ. Trimming shortened V by 5 bases and J by 1 base, and 25 bases separated the two germline ends. There are 19 residues in the CDR3. The CDR3 region has the DNA TGTGCCAGCAGCCGCGGAGGGCAGGGGAAGGAGAATGGCACAGATACGCAGTATTTT. Translation: CASSRGGQGKENGTDTQYF.

There are a few counts of this clonotype. The chain links TRBV11-2 to TRBJ2-1; 8 bases match TRBD1. Germline V CDR1 and CDR2: SGHAT, FQNNGV. The CDR3 is 13 residues long. With V trimmed by 5 bases and J by 6 bases, 3 bases remained unmatched. The DNA for the CDR3 is TGTGCCAGCAGCCCGGACAGGGCCAATGAGCAGTTCTTC. It is translated as CASSPDRANEQFF.

Remarks on this clonotype: One end of the junction varies from germline; a read error may be responsible. The V call is TRBV13, the J call TRBJ1-1; D is possibly TRBD1 (5 bases). Germline V gene data show CDR1 as PRHDT and CDR2 as FYEKMQ (reference sequence). The CDR3 is 15 amino acids. The CDR3 loop reads CASSSEAGGNTEAFF. The DNA of the CDR3 is TGCGCCAGCAGCTCGGAAGCGGGGGGTAACACTGAAGCTTTCTTT.

J is TRBJ1-1 and V is TRBV20-1; 7 bases line up with TRBD1. With 2 bases clipped from V and 4 bases from J, the junction kept 7 bases outside the gene matches. Germline CDR1 and CDR2: DFQATT and SNEGSKA (reference sequence). The CDR3 has 14 amino acids. The CDR3 protein is CSARLTGSFTEAFF. In DNA, the CDR3 is TGCAGTGCTAGATTGACAGGGTCGTTCACTGAAGCTTTCTTT.

The V gene is TRBV2, the J gene TRBJ2-5; TRBD2 matches 7 bases. V dropped 6 bases and J dropped 4; count of bases not matched to a gene: 8. Germline assignment: CDR1 SNHLY and CDR2 FYNNEI. The CDR3 sequence is 14 residues long. CDR3 in amino acids: CASRAGRRGETQYF. In nucleotides, the CDR3 is TGTGCCAGCAGGGCCGGGAGGCGGGGAGAGACCCAGTACTTC.

The chain is built from TRBV7-2 and TRBJ1-2; possibly TRBD1 for D (6 bases). The length of the CDR3 is 12 residues. V lost 6 bases and J 7 bases, leaving 12 bases between the germline ends. Germline V gives CDR1 SGHTA, CDR2 FQGNSA. Here the CDR3 DNA reads TGTGCCAGCAGTTCGGGGGGCCCTGGCTACACCTTC. This codes for CASSSGGPGYTF.

The chain has TRBV28 and TRBJ2-7; 7 bases agree with TRBD2. V lost 9 bases and J lost 0; bases outside the gene matches: 5. CDR3 size: 13 residues. CDR1 MDHEN and CDR2 SYDVKM come from the germline V gene. The CDR3 nucleotides are TGTGCCAGTGTAGCTAGCGGCTCCTACGAGCAGTACTTC. It specifies CASVASGSYEQYF.

J is TRBJ2-7 and V is TRBV7-9; TRBD1 matches at 7 bases. The CDR3 has 15 residues. V was pared by 3 bases and J by 6 bases, with 11 bases of the junction left unmatched. Germline assignment: CDR1 SEHNR and CDR2 FQNEAQ (reference sequence). DNA of the CDR3: TGTGCCAGCAGCTTTTCCGGGACAGATTCAGGCGAGCAGTACTTC. Amino acids: CASSFSGTDSGEQYF.

This clonotype was detected many times. The rearrangement links TRBV7-9 to TRBJ2-5; perhaps TRBD2 as D (6 bases). The germline V gene has CDR1 SEHNR and CDR2 FQNEAQ (reference sequence). The CDR3 length is 14 residues. V lost 6 bases to trimming and J lost 5 bases, with 16 bases between them. The CDR3: CASSHKTGRETQYF. CDR3 sequence (DNA): TGTGCCAGCAGTCATAAGACGGGGAGGGAGACCCAGTACTTC.

The chain has TRBV2 and TRBJ2-7; TRBD1 or TRBD2 may be the D gene (6 bases each). V lost 4 bases and J lost 6, with 13 bases in between. Germline V gives CDR1 SNHLY, CDR2 FYNNEI. CDR3 length equals 13 residues. This CDR3 is CASSGTGRSEQYF. CDR3 DNA sequence: TGTGCCAGCAGTGGAACAGGGAGGAGCGAGCAGTACTTC.

The chain is built from TRBV19 and TRBJ2-7; 10 bases map to TRBD2. The V gene end was trimmed by 11 bases and the J gene end by 7 bases; junction bases not matched to a gene: 14. The germline V gene encodes CDR1 LNHDA and CDR2 SQIVND (reference sequence). This CDR3 is 14 amino acids long. This chain's CDR3 is CAPAPSGGPGEQYF. The DNA of the CDR3 is TGTGCCCCTGCGCCTAGCGGGGGTCCGGGGGAGCAGTACTTC.

The V call is TRBV10-3, the J call TRBJ1-2; no definite D call. The CDR3 is made up of 11 amino acids. The germline V gene encodes CDR1 ENHRY and CDR2 SYGVKD. Deletions cut 4 bases from V and 5 bases from J, with 5 bases between. CDR3 in amino acids: CAISGQYGYTF. CDR3 DNA sequence: TGTGCCATCAGTGGACAATATGGCTACACCTTC.

CDR3 region: CASSLSTLYEQYF. The DNA of the CDR3 is TGTGCCAGCAGTTTAAGTACACTGTACGAGCAGTACTTC. The chain has TRBV7-9 and TRBJ2-7, with D hard to call. V was pared by 6 bases and J by 4 bases, with 13 bases between. The CDR3 spans 13 residues. CDR1 is SEHNR and CDR2 is FQNEAQ in the germline V gene (reference sequence).

This clonotype has a count of ten or more. The genes are TRBV2 and TRBJ2-7, with 10 nucleotides matching TRBD2. This CDR3 is 14 amino acids long. Looked up from germline, CDR1 is SNHLY and CDR2 is FYNNEI. The trim removed 4 bases at V and 9 bases at J, leaving 9 bases unmatched. The CDR3, as DNA: TGTGCCAGCAGTGGGGTAGCGGGAGGCCTCGGGCAGTACTTC. Translated: CASSGVAGGLGQYF.